These T cell receptor beta chains were read from a single sample in a study of shared clonotypes between healthy human individuals. The assay was immunoSEQ multiplex PCR, and TCRdb's table has in-frame clones only and misses some. Of 850,000 to 1,200,000 clones listed, about 75% are singletons. The sample was memory CD4+ T cells sorted from blood. The receptors derive from a man aged 18 to 30 in good health. CDR3s include the opening cysteine and the closing phenylalanine or tryptophan. Each record gives: D gene, V gene, J gene, CDR3 protein, CDR3 DNA. A D gene is named only where the DNA matches it firmly.

D: -
V: TRBV28
J: TRBJ2-7
CDR3: CASSFAHSGEHPYEQYF
DNA: TGTGCCAGCAGTTTTGCCCACTCAGGGGAGCACCCCTACGAGCAGTACTTC

D: -
V: TRBV19
J: TRBJ2-7
CDR3: CASSISVAVGVEQYF
DNA: TGTGCCAGTAGTATATCGGTAGCGGTAGGGGTCGAGCAGTACTTC

D: -
V: TRBV6-1
J: TRBJ2-5
CDR3: CASKAPGVETQYF
DNA: TGTGCCAGCAAAGCTCCGGGAGTAGAGACCCAGTACTTC

D: TRBD1
V: TRBV5-5
J: TRBJ2-7
CDR3: CASSLVPAGTGGSGEQYF
DNA: TGTGCCAGCAGCTTGGTACCTGCCGGGACAGGGGGCTCCGGCGAGCAGTACTTC

D: TRBD1
V: TRBV6-1
J: TRBJ1-1
CDR3: CASSERTGGRTEAFF
DNA: TGTGCCAGCAGTGAAAGAACAGGGGGTAGGACTGAAGCTTTCTTT

D: TRBD1
V: TRBV5-6
J: TRBJ2-7
CDR3: CASSLWGQGREQYF
DNA: TGTGCCAGCAGCTTGTGGGGACAGGGTAGGGAGCAGTACTTC

D: -
V: TRBV4-2
J: TRBJ2-2
CDR3: CASSQEGQSTGELFF
DNA: TGTGCCAGCAGCCAAGAAGGTCAGTCCACCGGGGAGCTGTTTTTT

D: -
V: TRBV7-2
J: TRBJ2-5
CDR3: CASSVQQETQYF
DNA: TGTGCCAGCAGCGTACAACAAGAGACCCAGTACTTC

D: TRBD1
V: TRBV19
J: TRBJ1-2
CDR3: CASSPRTGNYGYTF
DNA: TGTGCCAGTAGCCCCCGGACAGGGAACTATGGCTACACCTTC

D: TRBD2
V: TRBV7-2
J: TRBJ2-7
CDR3: CASSSLAGAEYEQYF
DNA: TGTGCCAGCAGCTCCTTAGCGGGAGCTGAGTACGAGCAGTACTTC

D: TRBD2
V: TRBV5-1
J: TRBJ2-7
CDR3: CASKASGGKEQYF
DNA: TGCGCCAGCAAGGCTAGCGGGGGGAAAGAGCAGTACTTC

D: -
V: TRBV21-1
J: TRBJ2-7
CDR3: CALPDSANYEQYF
DNA: TGTGCCCTCCCGGACAGTGCAAACTACGAGCAGTACTTC

D: -
V: TRBV11-2
J: TRBJ2-7
CDR3: CASSLGGAVYEQYF
DNA: TGTGCCAGCAGCTTAGGGGGGGCAGTCTACGAGCAGTACTTC